The T cell receptor beta chain described here comes from a study of OX40 agonist ivuxolimab in advanced cancers. Across the whole study: Dose-escalation patients suffered from hepatocellular carcinoma, melanoma, renal cell or head and neck cancer.

Patients with a history of autoimmune disease or on systemic immunosuppression were excluded. Notes on the study in general: The study found that CD8+ T cells averaged more expanded clones than CD4+.

The germline V gene has CDR1 MNHEY and CDR2 SVGAGI. Trimming took off 2 bases at V and 3 bases at J, with 10 bases between the two ends. The CDR3 is 14 residues long. Details on this clone: What it binds is not known.

Some clones are missing from TCRdb's copy, which holds only in-frame ones; the method was immunoSEQ multiplex PCR. The sample lists 34,000 or so clones, about 86% occurring once. The sequence derives from an adult with an advanced solid tumor such as melanoma, head and neck, liver or kidney cancer. This chain uses TRBV6-5 with TRBJ1-2, with D maybe TRBD1 (5 bases). Sequenced here: CD4+ or CD8+ T cells sorted from blood, sampled in a trial of the OX40 agonist ivuxolimab. CDR3 sequence: CASSYGRADYGYTF. The CDR3 nucleotides read TGTGCCAGCAGTTACGGCAGGGCTGACTATGGCTACACCTTC.